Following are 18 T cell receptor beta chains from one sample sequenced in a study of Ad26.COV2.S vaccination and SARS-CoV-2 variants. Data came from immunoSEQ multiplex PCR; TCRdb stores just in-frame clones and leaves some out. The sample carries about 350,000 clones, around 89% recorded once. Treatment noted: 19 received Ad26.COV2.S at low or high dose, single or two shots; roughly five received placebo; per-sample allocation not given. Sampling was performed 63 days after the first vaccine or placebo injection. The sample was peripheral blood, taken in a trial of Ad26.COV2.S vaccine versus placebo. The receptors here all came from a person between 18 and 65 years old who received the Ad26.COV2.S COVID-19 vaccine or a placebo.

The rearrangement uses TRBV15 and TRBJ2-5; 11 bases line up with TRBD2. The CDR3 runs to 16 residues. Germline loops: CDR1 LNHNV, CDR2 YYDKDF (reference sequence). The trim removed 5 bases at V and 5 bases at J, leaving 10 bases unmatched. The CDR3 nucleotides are TGTGCCACCAGCCCAAATAGCGGGAGGGCCTTTGAGACCCAGTACTTC. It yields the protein CATSPNSGRAFETQYF.

The CDR3 bases are TGTGCCAGTAGGATAAGTAGCGGGAGGGGCTACGAGCAGTACTTC. Translation: CASRISSGRGYEQYF. The rearrangement links TRBV19 to TRBJ2-7; 11 bases are shared with TRBD2. The CDR3 is made up of 15 amino acids. Germline V gives CDR1 LNHDA, CDR2 SQIVND (reference sequence). V lost 6 bases, J lost 3 bases, and 7 bases stayed unmatched. Based on the CDR3 plus reference TRBV19 and TRBJ2-7, the full variable domain is DGGITQSPKYLFRKEGQNVTLSCEQNLNHDAMYWYRQDPGQGLRLIYYSQIVNDFQKGDIAEGYSVSREKKESFPLTVTSAQKNPTAFYLCASRISSGRGYEQYFGPGTRLTVT.

This CDR3 reads CASSPGQGYTDTQYF. In nucleotides, the CDR3 is TGTGCCAGCAGCCCCGGACAGGGGTACACAGATACGCAGTATTTT. The chain combines TRBV5-5 with TRBJ2-3, with TRBD1 matching over 9 bases. The CDR3 is made up of 15 amino acids. Germline V CDR1 and CDR2: SGHKS, YYEKEE (reference sequence). The ends lost 4 bases at V and 2 bases at J; junction bases unmatched: 5.

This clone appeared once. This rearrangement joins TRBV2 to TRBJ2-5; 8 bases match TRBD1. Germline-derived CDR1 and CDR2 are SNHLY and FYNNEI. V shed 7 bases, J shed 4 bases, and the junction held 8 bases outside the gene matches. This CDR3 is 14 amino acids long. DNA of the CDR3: TGTGCCAGCACCTTTACCGGGACAGGAGAGACCCAGTACTTC. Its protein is CASTFTGTGETQYF.

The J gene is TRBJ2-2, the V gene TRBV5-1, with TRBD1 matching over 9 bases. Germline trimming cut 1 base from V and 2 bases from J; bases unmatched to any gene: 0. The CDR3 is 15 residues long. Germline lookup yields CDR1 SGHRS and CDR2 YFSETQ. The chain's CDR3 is CASSLTGGNTGELFF. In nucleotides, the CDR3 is TGCGCCAGCAGCTTGACAGGGGGCAACACCGGGGAGCTGTTTTTT.

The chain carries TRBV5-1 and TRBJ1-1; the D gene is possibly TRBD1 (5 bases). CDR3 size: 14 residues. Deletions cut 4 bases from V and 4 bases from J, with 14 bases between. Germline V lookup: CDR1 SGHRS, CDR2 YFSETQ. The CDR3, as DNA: TGCGCCAGCAGCCCGCTAGACCAGGGCACTGAAGCTTTCTTT. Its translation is CASSPLDQGTEAFF.

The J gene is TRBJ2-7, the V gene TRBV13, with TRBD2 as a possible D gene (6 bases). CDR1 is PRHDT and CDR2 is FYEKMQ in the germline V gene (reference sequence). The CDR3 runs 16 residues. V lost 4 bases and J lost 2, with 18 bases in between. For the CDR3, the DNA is TGTGCCAGCAGCTACCGCTCGGGGGACGCAGCCTACGAGCAGTACTTC. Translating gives CASSYRSGDAAYEQYF.

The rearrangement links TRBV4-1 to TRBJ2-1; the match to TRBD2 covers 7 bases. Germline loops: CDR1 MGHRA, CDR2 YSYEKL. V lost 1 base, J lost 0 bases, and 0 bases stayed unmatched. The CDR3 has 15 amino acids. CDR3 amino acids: CASSQAGGSYNEQFF. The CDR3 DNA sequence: TGCGCCAGCAGCCAAGCGGGAGGCTCCTACAATGAGCAGTTCTTC.

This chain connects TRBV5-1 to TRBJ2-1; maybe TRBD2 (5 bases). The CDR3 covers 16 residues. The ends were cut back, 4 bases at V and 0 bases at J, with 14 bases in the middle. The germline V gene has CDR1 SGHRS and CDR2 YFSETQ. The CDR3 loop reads CASSTLTGSSYNEQFF. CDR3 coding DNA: TGCGCCAGCAGCACCCTAACGGGGAGCTCCTACAATGAGCAGTTCTTC.

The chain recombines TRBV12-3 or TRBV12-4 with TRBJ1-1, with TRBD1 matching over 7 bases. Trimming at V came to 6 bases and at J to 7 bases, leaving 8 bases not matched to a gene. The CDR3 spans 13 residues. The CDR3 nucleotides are TGTGCCAGCAGCTATACCAGGGACAGTGAAGCTTTCTTT. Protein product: CASSYTRDSEAFF.

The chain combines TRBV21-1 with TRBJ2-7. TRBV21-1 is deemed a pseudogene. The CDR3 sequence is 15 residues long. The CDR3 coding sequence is TGTGCCAGCAAAAAAAGGGCCTATGGCAGCTACGAGCAGTACTTC. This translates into CASKKRAYGSYEQYF.

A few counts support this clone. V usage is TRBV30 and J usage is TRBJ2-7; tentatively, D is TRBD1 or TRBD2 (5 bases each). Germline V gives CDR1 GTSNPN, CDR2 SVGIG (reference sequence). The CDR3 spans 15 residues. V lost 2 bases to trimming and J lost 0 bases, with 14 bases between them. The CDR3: CAWSFGTGLSYEQYF. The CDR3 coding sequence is TGTGCCTGGAGTTTCGGGACCGGCCTCTCCTACGAGCAGTACTTC. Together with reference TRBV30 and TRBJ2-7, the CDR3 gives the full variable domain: SQTIHQWPATLVQPVGSPLSLECTVEGTSNPNLYWYRQAAGRGLQLLFYSVGIGQISSEVPQNLSASRPQDRQFILSSKKLLLSDSGFYLCAWSFGTGLSYEQYFGPGTRLTVT.

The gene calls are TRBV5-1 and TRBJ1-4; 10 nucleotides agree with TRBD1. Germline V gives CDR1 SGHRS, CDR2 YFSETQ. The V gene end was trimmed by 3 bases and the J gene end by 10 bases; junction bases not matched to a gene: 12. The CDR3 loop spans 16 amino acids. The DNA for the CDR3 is TGCGCCAGCAGCTCGGGCGTCGGGACAGGGGAGGGAAAACTGTTTTTT. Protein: CASSSGVGTGEGKLFF. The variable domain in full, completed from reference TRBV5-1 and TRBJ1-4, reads KAGVTQTPRYLIKTRGQQVTLSCSPISGHRSVSWYQQTPGQGLQFLFEYFSETQRNKGNFPGRFSGRQFSNSRSEMNVSTLELGDSALYLCASSSGVGTGEGKLFFGSGTQLSVL.

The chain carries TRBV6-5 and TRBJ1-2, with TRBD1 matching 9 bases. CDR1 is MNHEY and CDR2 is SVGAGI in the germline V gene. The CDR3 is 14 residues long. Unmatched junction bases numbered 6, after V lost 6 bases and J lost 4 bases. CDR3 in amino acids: CASSRTGGGYGYTF. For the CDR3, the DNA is TGTGCCAGCAGCAGAACAGGGGGCGGCTATGGCTACACCTTC.

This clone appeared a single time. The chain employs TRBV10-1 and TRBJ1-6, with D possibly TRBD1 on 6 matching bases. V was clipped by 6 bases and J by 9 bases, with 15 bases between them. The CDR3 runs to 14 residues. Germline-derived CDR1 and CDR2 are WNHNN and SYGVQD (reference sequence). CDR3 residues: CASRPTRGCSPLHF. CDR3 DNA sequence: TGCGCCAGCAGACCCACTAGGGGGTGTTCACCCCTCCACTTT.

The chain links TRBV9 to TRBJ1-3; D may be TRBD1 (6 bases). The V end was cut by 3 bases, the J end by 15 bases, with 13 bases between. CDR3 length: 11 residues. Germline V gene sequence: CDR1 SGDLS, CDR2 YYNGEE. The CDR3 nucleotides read TGTGCCAGCAGCGCAACAGGGCCGGAATATTTT. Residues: CASSATGPEYF.

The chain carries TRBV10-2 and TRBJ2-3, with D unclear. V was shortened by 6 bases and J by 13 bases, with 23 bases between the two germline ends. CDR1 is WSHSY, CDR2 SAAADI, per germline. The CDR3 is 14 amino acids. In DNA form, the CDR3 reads TGCGCCAGCAGCCCGACCGACAACCTAATCGGCAAGTATTTT. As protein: CASSPTDNLIGKYF.

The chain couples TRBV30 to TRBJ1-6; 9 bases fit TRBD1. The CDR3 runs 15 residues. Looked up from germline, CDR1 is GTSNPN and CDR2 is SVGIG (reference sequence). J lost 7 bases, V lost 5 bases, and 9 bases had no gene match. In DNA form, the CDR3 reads TGTGCCTGGCGAACAGGGGGCGCGGGGAATTCACCCCTCCACTTT. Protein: CAWRTGGAGNSPLHF.